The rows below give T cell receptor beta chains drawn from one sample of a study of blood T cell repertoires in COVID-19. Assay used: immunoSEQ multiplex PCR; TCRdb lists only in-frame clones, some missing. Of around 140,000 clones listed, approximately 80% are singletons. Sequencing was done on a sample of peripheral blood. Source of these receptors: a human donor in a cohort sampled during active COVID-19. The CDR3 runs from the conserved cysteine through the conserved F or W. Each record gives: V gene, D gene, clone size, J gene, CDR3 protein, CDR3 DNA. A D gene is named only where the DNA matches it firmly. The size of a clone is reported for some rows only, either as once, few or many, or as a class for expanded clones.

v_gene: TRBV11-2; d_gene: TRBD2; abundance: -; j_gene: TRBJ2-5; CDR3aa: CASSFGTSGYQETQYF; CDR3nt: TGTGCCAGCAGCTTTGGGACTAGCGGGTACCAAGAGACCCAGTACTTC
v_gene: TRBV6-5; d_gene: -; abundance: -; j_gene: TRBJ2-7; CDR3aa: CASNNGLPPYEQYF; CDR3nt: TGTGCCAGCAACAACGGACTTCCCCCCTACGAGCAGTACTTC
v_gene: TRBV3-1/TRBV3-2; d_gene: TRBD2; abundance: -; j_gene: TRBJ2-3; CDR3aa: CASRASGDTQYF; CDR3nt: TGTGCCAGCAGAGCTAGCGGAGATACGCAGTATTTT
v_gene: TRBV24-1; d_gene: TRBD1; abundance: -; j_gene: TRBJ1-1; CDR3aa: CATSEGRGQGAADTEAFF; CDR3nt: TGTGCCACCAGTGAAGGGCGGGGACAGGGGGCAGCGGACACTGAAGCTTTCTTT
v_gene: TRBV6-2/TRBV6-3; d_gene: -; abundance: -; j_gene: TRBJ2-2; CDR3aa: CASSGFVGANTGELFF; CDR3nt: TGTGCCAGCAGTGGATTCGTGGGCGCGAACACCGGGGAGCTGTTTTTT
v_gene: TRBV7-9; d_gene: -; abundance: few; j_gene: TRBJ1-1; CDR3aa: CASRNTEAFF; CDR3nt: TGTGCCAGCCGGAACACTGAAGCTTTCTTT
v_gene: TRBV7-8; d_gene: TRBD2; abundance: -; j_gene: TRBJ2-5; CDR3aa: CASSLPRGGSIETQYF; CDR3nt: TGTGCCAGCAGCCTACCAAGGGGCGGGAGCATAGAGACCCAGTACTTC
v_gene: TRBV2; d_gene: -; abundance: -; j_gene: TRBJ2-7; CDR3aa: CASRGGQNYEQYF; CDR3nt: TGTGCCAGCAGGGGGGGGCAAAACTACGAGCAGTACTTC
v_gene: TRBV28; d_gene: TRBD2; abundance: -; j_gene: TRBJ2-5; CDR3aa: CASSLISGQETQYF; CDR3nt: TGTGCCAGCAGTTTAATTAGCGGGCAGGAGACCCAGTACTTC
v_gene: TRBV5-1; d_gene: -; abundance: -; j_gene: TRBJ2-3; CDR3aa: CASSFRRSTDTQYF; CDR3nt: TGCGCCAGCAGCTTTAGGCGGTCCACAGATACGCAGTATTTT
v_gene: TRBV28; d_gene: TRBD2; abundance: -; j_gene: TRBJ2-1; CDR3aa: CASSPRDYHNEQFF; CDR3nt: TGTGCCAGCAGCCCCCGGGACTACCACAATGAGCAGTTCTTC
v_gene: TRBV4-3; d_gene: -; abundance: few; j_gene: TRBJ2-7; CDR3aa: CASSQVWAGTYEQYF; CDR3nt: TGCGCCAGCAGCCAAGTTTGGGCGGGAACCTACGAGCAGTACTTC
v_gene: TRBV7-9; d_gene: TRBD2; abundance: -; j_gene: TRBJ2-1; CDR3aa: CASPELAGGPSYNEQFF; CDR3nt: TGTGCCAGCCCGGAGCTAGCGGGAGGGCCTTCCTACAATGAGCAGTTCTTC
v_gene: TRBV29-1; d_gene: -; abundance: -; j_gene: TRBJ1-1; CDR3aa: CSVEERRGNTEAFF; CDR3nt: TGCAGCGTTGAAGAGAGAAGAGGGAACACTGAAGCTTTCTTT
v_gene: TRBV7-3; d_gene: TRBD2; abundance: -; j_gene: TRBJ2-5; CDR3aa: CASSLGGTSEVSAQYF; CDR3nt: TGTGCCAGCAGCTTGGGAGGGACTAGCGAGGTTTCGGCCCAGTACTTC
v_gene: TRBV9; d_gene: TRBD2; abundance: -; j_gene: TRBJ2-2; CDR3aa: CASSVGERGADTGELFF; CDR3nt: TGTGCCAGCAGCGTAGGTGAGCGGGGCGCCGACACCGGGGAGCTGTTTTTT
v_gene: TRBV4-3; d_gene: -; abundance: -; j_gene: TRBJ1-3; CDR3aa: CASSQDPGTGNTIYF; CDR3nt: TGCGCCAGCAGCCAAGATCCAGGGACAGGAAACACCATATATTTT
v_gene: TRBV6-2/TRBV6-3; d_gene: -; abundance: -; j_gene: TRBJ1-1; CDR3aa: CASSYRGLVNTEAFF; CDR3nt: TGTGCCAGCAGTTACCGGGGACTTGTCAACACTGAAGCTTTCTTT
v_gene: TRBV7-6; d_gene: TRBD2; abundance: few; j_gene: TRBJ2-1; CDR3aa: CASSLERSSGNPYNEQFF; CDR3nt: TGTGCCAGCAGCTTAGAGAGGAGTAGCGGGAACCCCTACAATGAGCAGTTCTTC
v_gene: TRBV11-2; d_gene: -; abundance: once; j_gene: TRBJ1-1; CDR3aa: CASSLGAGNTEAFF; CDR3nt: TGTGCCAGCAGCTTAGGAGCGGGGAACACTGAAGCTTTCTTT
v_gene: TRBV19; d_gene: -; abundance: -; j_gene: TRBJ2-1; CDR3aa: CASSQGLNEQFF; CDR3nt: TGTGCCAGTAGTCAGGGTCTCAATGAGCAGTTCTTC
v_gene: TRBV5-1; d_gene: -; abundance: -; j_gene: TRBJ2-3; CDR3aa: CASSLARVLDTQYF; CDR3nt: TGCGCCAGCAGCTTGGCTCGGGTATTAGATACGCAGTATTTT
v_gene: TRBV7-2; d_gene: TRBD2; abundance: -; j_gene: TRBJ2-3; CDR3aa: CASSLVAGDSDTQYF; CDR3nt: TGTGCCAGCAGCTTAGTAGCGGGGGACTCAGATACGCAGTATTTT
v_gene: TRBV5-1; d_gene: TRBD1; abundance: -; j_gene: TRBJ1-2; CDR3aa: CASSRSGGGGYTF; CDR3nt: TGCGCCAGCAGCCGATCAGGGGGAGGTGGCTACACCTTC
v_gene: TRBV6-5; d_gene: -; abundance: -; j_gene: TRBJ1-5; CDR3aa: CASRDLSGNQPQHF; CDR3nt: TGTGCCAGCAGGGATCTGTCCGGGAATCAGCCCCAGCATTTT
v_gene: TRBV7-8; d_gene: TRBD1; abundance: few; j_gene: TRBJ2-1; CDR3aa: CASSLASGQGPNEQFF; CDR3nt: TGTGCCAGCAGCTTAGCGTCCGGACAGGGACCCAATGAGCAGTTCTTC
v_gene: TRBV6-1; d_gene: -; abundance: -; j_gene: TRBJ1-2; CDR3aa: CASSEALIGQGNYGYTF; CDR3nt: TGTGCCAGCAGTGAAGCGCTCATCGGCCAGGGTAACTATGGCTACACCTTC
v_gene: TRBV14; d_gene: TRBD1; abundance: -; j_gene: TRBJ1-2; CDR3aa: CASRQGGYGYTF; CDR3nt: TGTGCCAGCAGACAGGGGGGCTATGGCTACACCTTC
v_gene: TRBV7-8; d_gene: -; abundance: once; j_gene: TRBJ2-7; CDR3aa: CASSLGGVGQVEYPYF; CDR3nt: TGTGCCAGCAGCTTAGGAGGAGTGGGGCAGGTAGAGTATCCGTACTTC
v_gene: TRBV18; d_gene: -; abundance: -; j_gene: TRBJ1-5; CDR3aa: CASSPPGRTGDQPQHF; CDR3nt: TGTGCCAGCTCACCACCGGGCAGGACGGGGGATCAGCCCCAGCATTTT
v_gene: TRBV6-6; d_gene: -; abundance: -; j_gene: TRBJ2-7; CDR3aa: CASSLGGRGGSYEQYF; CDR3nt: TGTGCCAGCAGTTTGGGGGGGCGGGGCGGATCCTACGAGCAGTACTTC
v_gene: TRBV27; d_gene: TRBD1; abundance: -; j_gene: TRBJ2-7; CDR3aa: CASSRQPRQGAYEQYF; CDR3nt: TGTGCCAGCAGTAGACAGCCCAGACAGGGGGCCTACGAGCAGTACTTC
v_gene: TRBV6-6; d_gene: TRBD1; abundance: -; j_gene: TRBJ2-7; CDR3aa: CASSYPGQSYYEQYF; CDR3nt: TGTGCCAGCAGTTACCCGGGACAGTCCTACTACGAGCAGTACTTC
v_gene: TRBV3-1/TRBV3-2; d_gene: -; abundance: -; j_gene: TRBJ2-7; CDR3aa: CASSQVTPWTPRSREQYF; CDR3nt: TGTGCCAGCAGCCAAGTGACCCCCTGGACTCCCCGATCGAGGGAGCAGTACTTC
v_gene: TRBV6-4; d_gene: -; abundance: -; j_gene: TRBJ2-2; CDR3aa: CASSAHYRSGELFF; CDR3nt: TGTGCCAGCAGTGCCCACTACCGCTCCGGGGAGCTGTTTTTT